The entry that follows covers one TCR beta chain sequence. Its antigen is not known. This specimen comes from a study of T cells in Graves' hyperthyroidism and ophthalmopathy. Amplified regions were TCR beta CDR3 sequences from RNA transcripts. The primer set for the first-round RT-PCR of the TCR CDR3 was HTBI. TCRdb used MiXCR to reprocess the multiplex PCR reads, holding one entry per CDR3 protein. The data show some 700,000 distinct CDR3 sequences, roughly 17% seen once. Germline loops: CDR1 SEHNR, CDR2 FQNEAQ (reference sequence). The CDR3 runs to 15 residues. The ends lost 1 base at V and 1 base at J; junction bases unmatched: 3. Study-wide results and caveats: Researchers found most expanded thyroid clonotypes above 0.001 in blood as well. In the analysis, a 13 V-J model separated ophthalmopathy from stable hyperthyroidism.

Uncontrolled infection, other autoimmune disease, pregnancy or lactation barred patients from enrollment. The sequenced material came from blood. The clonotype was recovered from a man aged 45-60 years with Graves' hyperthyroidism. The chain links TRBV7-9 to TRBJ1-1; 7 nucleotides line up with TRBD1. This CDR3 is CASSLDGTANTEAFF. The DNA for the CDR3 is TGTGCCAGCAGCTTAGACGGGACAGCGAACACTGAAGCTTTCTTT. The full variable domain, completed using reference TRBV7-9 and TRBJ1-1, is DTGVSQNPRHKITKRGQNVTFRCDPISEHNRLYWYRQTLGQGPEFLTYFQNEAQLEKSRLLSDRFSAERPKGSFSTLEIQRTEQGDSAMYLCASSLDGTANTEAFFGQGTRLTVV.